This passage covers 10 T cell receptor beta chains from one sample sequenced in a study of T cell changes during pregnancy in multiple sclerosis. Measured with immunoSEQ multiplex PCR; TCRdb has only the in-frame clones, and not every one. The sample has fewer than 65,000 clones, 90% seen once. The sample was peripheral blood, taken in the first trimester of pregnancy. The receptors stem from a female donor in good health, enrolled as a control in a pregnancy study.

The rearrangement joins TRBV7-9 to TRBJ2-3; D possibly corresponds to TRBD2 (6 bases). V was clipped by 0 bases and J by 0 bases, with 10 bases between them. Germline V gene sequence: CDR1 SEHNR, CDR2 FQNEAQ (reference sequence). The CDR3 has 16 amino acids. DNA of the CDR3: TGTGCCAGCAGCTTAGCGTCGGGGACTAGCACAGATACGCAGTATTTT. As protein: CASSLASGTSTDTQYF.

V gene TRBV29-1 combines with J gene TRBJ2-5, with D perhaps TRBD2 (6 bases). The CDR3 runs 14 residues. Germline V gene lookup returns CDR1 SQVTM and CDR2 ANQGSEA. The V and J ends lost 5 bases and 1 base respectively, with 14 bases between them. CDR3 residues: CSVSNRDFQETQYF. The CDR3 DNA is TGCAGCGTTTCAAACCGGGACTTCCAAGAGACCCAGTACTTC.

V is TRBV5-4 and J is TRBJ1-6, with 10 bases identical to TRBD1. CDR3 length equals 15 residues. The V gene's germline CDR1 is SGHNT and CDR2 YYREEE (reference sequence). Losses at the gene ends were 2 bases for V and 7 bases for J; bases not matched to a gene: 3. This CDR3 reads CASSFDRGPNSPLHF. As DNA, the CDR3 is TGTGCCAGCAGCTTCGACAGGGGGCCGAATTCACCCCTCCACTTT.

The chain uses TRBV5-1 and TRBJ2-2; 8 nucleotides match TRBD1. The germline gives CDR1 SGHRS, CDR2 YFSETQ. The length of the CDR3 is 16 residues. V lost 1 base and J lost 5; bases outside the gene matches: 7. CDR3: CASSLPSRGLTGELFF. DNA of the CDR3: TGCGCCAGCAGCTTGCCTTCCAGGGGGCTGACCGGGGAGCTGTTTTTT.

CDR3 region: CASSLQLPNTGELFF. The CDR3 bases are TGCGCCAGCAGCTTACAGCTACCGAACACCGGGGAGCTGTTTTTT. The chain has TRBV5-1 and TRBJ2-2, with unresolved D. The germline V gene encodes CDR1 SGHRS and CDR2 YFSETQ. V was clipped by 2 bases and J by 0 bases, with 8 bases between them. The CDR3 is 15 residues long.

The chain joins TRBV5-4 to TRBJ1-2; 9 bases agree with TRBD1. The CDR3 is 12 amino acids. Germline trimming cut 6 bases from V and 7 bases from J; bases unmatched to any gene: 4. Germline V gene lookup returns CDR1 SGHNT and CDR2 YYREEE (reference sequence). The CDR3 DNA is TGTGCCAGCACCGGACAGGGGATTGGCTACACCTTC. Amino acids: CASTGQGIGYTF.

The gene calls are TRBV11-3 and TRBJ2-2; 7 nucleotides line up with TRBD2. Per germline, CDR1 SGHNT and CDR2 YENEEA. CDR3 length equals 16 residues. V lost 2 bases to trimming and J lost 7 bases; unmatched junction nucleotides: 10. This CDR3 is CASSLRMGGTDGELFF. Written as DNA, the CDR3 is TGTGCCAGCAGCTTACGCATGGGGGGGACGGACGGGGAGCTGTTTTTT.

The V gene is TRBV29-1, the J gene TRBJ2-1; D is possibly TRBD2 (5 bases). CDR1 and CDR2 (germline): SQVTM, ANQGSEA. This CDR3 has 15 amino acids. V was cut by 6 bases and J by 4 bases, with 19 bases left in between. CDR3 in amino acids: CSVGSLAVQYNEQFF. The DNA of the CDR3 is TGCAGCGTCGGGTCGCTAGCAGTTCAATACAATGAGCAGTTCTTC.

This clone was picked up one time. V and J are TRBV27 and TRBJ2-7; D gene ambiguous. The CDR3 contains 16 residues. CDR1 MNHEY and CDR2 SMNVEV come from the germline V gene (reference sequence). Trimming removed 4 bases at V and 3 bases at J, with 19 bases between. CDR3: CASSSLVPRSYYEQYF. The CDR3 DNA reads as TGTGCCAGCAGTTCCCTAGTCCCGAGATCGTACTACGAGCAGTACTTC.

The V and J genes are TRBV19 and TRBJ2-7; tentatively, D is TRBD2 (5 bases). The CDR3 runs 14 residues. The V end was cut by 5 bases, the J end by 6 bases, with 17 bases between. Germline assignment: CDR1 LNHDA and CDR2 SQIVND (reference sequence). The CDR3: CASSAGATGSEQYF. The CDR3 nucleotides are TGTGCCAGTAGTGCGGGCGCCACGGGGAGCGAGCAGTACTTC.